Listed below are T cell receptor beta chains from one sample, sequenced in a study of T cells after yellow fever vaccination. From the 5' RACE reads, TCRdb called clonotypes with MiXCR, one entry per CDR3 protein. The repertoire holds 150,000 or so distinct CDR3 sequences, with just over 6.5% as singletons. This specimen consisted of CD4+ T cells sorted from PBMCs, obtained 10 days after the yellow fever booster vaccination. These receptors were collected from a man under 40 who received the YFV17D yellow fever vaccine. Each CDR3 is given with its conserved first and last residue. The order of the fields is D gene, clone size, J gene, V gene, CDR3 protein, CDR3 DNA. A D gene is named only where the DNA matches it firmly. Size values are once, few and many counts, or a class for expanded clones, and some rows have none.

- | many | TRBJ2-1 | TRBV28 | CASSSHSGYNEQFF | TGTGCCAGCAGTTCCCACTCGGGCTACAATGAGCAGTTCTTC
- | many | TRBJ2-3 | TRBV5-1 | CASSLDSGTDTQYF | TGCGCCAGCAGCTTGGATAGTGGAACAGATACGCAGTATTTT
TRBD1 | many | TRBJ2-7 | TRBV5-1 | CASSPRQGASYEQYF | TGCGCCAGCAGCCCAAGACAGGGGGCTTCCTACGAGCAGTACTTC
- | - | TRBJ1-5 | TRBV6-1 | CASSELAGGNQPQHF | TGTGCCAGCAGTGAACTCGCGGGAGGGAATCAGCCCCAGCATTTT
- | many | TRBJ2-3 | TRBV9 | CASSVDPDRYNRMGITDTQYF | TGTGCCAGCAGCGTAGACCCTGACCGTTATAACAGGATGGGGATCACAGATACGCAGTATTTT
TRBD1 | few | TRBJ2-1 | TRBV11-2 | CASSPGTDPSYNEQFF | TGTGCCAGCAGCCCCGGGACAGATCCTTCCTACAATGAGCAGTTCTTC
- | - | TRBJ2-7 | TRBV4-1 | CASSQEWSRSPEQYF | TGCGCCAGCAGCCAAGAATGGAGCAGGTCCCCCGAGCAGTACTTC
- | - | TRBJ2-7 | TRBV20-1 | CSARDVDLGRGFSYEQYF | TGCAGTGCTAGAGACGTTGACTTGGGACGAGGTTTCTCCTACGAGCAGTACTTC
- | many | TRBJ2-7 | TRBV3-1 | CASSQLRAYEQYF | TGTGCCAGCAGCCAGCTTAGAGCCTACGAGCAGTACTTC
- | many | TRBJ1-1 | TRBV3-1 | CASSRLTGRNTEAFF | TGTGCCAGCAGCCGACTGACGGGGCGGAACACTGAAGCTTTCTTT